This T cell receptor (beta chain) was observed in a study of vaccination and CD4 T cells after COVID-19. In the study overall: The post-vaccine samples came a median roughly 79 days after dose two (range 14 to 241).

Described treatment: roughly 10-day PBMC culture with coronavirus spike peptide pools or control peptides (ViraFEST assay). CDR3 length equals 15 residues. The trim removed 4 bases at V and 6 bases at J, leaving 6 bases unmatched. Germline CDR1 is SNHLY and CDR2 is FYNNEI. In its sample, this clonotype ranks as medium-sized. The antigen is unknown. Sequencing of DNA taken from cultured CD4+ T cells relied on the Oncomine TCR Beta short-read assay. A single record per CDR3 protein comes from TCRdb applying MiXCR to the PCR reads. The table shows under 5,500 distinct CDR3 sequences, with around a fifth occurring only once.

Sequencing was carried out using CD4+ T cells from blood, cultured in vitro. The chain uses TRBV2 and TRBJ1-1; 12 bases line up with TRBD1. The receptor comes from a human donor who had recovered from COVID-19. CDR3 DNA sequence: TGTGCCAGCAGTGTTGGGACAGGGGGCTGGGCTGAAGCTTTCTTT. Protein sequence: CASSVGTGGWAEAFF.